A selection of T cell receptor beta chains follows, all from one sample in a study of blood T cell repertoires in COVID-19. Profiled with immunoSEQ multiplex PCR; TCRdb holds only in-frame clones, not every one. Here the sample spans more than 95,000 clones, approximately 90% being singletons. The specimen was peripheral blood. The source is a man in his fifties or sixties with COVID-19, enrolled during active disease. The CDR3 runs from the conserved cysteine through the conserved F or W. The D gene is left open where the match is weak.

v_call: TRBV15
cdr3_length: 13
d_call: NA
cdr3_aa: CATSSPLVDTQYF

v_call: TRBV28
cdr3_length: 17
d_call: TRBD1
cdr3_aa: CASSFPAQGVNTGELFF

v_call: TRBV5-4
cdr3_length: 15
d_call: TRBD1
cdr3_aa: CASSFPRQGLDTQYF

v_call: TRBV28
cdr3_length: 13
d_call: TRBD1
cdr3_aa: CASRGTGAYGYTF

v_call: TRBV25-1
cdr3_length: 13
d_call: TRBD2
cdr3_aa: CASRGASGNEQFF

v_call: TRBV9
cdr3_length: 15
d_call: TRBD2
cdr3_aa: CASTPSGSNTGELFF

v_call: TRBV24-1
cdr3_length: 14
d_call: NA
cdr3_aa: CATRGAVSTDTQYF

v_call: TRBV19
cdr3_length: 12
d_call: NA
cdr3_aa: CASIRGSTEAFF

v_call: TRBV3-1/TRBV3-2
cdr3_length: 16
d_call: TRBD1
cdr3_aa: CASSHGRTGDGYEQYF

v_call: TRBV4-1
cdr3_length: 16
d_call: TRBD2
cdr3_aa: CASSQDAASGRALQFF

v_call: TRBV5-1
cdr3_length: 17
d_call: TRBD2
cdr3_aa: CASSSGTSGRFYYEQYF

v_call: TRBV28
cdr3_length: 20
d_call: NA
cdr3_aa: CASSLASPPREVRYHNEQFF

v_call: TRBV2
cdr3_length: 12
d_call: NA
cdr3_aa: CASSGQNYGYTF

v_call: TRBV5-8
cdr3_length: 13
d_call: NA
cdr3_aa: CASRKSQNQPQHF

v_call: TRBV10-1
cdr3_length: 15
d_call: NA
cdr3_aa: CASLRAGPSYNEQFF

v_call: TRBV3-1/TRBV3-2
cdr3_length: 15
d_call: TRBD1
cdr3_aa: CASSPSGQGPYGYTF

v_call: TRBV28
cdr3_length: 13
d_call: NA
cdr3_aa: CANSNGEDQPQHF

v_call: TRBV19
cdr3_length: 12
d_call: NA
cdr3_aa: CASNMIGETQYF

v_call: TRBV5-4
cdr3_length: 14
d_call: TRBD2
cdr3_aa: CASSRTSGDYEQYF

v_call: TRBV6-5
cdr3_length: 15
d_call: NA
cdr3_aa: CASNYGGGTLNEQFF